One and the same sample provided the 32 T cell receptor beta chains below, sequenced in a study of T cell repertoires in cytomegalovirus infection. TCRdb used MiXCR to reprocess the reads, holding one entry per CDR3 protein. Of some 800,000 distinct CDR3 sequences listed, 32% are singletons. These receptors' targets are unknown. Here the sequenced sample was cultured CD8+ T cells from PBMCs, taken from culture after CMV antigen stimulation. These receptor sequences come from a human donor in good health (CMV status not recorded). Some clones in this sample may be carry-over from other donors' samples.

The chain recombines TRBV27 with TRBJ1-4, with a possible D match to TRBD1 (5 bases). V shed 5 bases and J shed 3 bases, with 10 bases lying between them. Germline CDR1 and CDR2: MNHEY and SMNVEV (reference sequence). This CDR3 has 14 amino acids. The CDR3 here is CASSALGANEKLFF. As DNA, the CDR3 is TGTGCCAGCAGTGCCCTAGGGGCTAATGAAAAACTGTTTTTT.

This clonotype was detected ten times or more. The genes are TRBV7-2 and TRBJ1-1, with 8 bases aligning to TRBD1. CDR1 is SGHTA, CDR2 FQGNSA, per germline. Trimming at V came to 1 base and at J to 4 bases, leaving 5 bases not matched to a gene. This CDR3 contains 15 residues. CDR3 amino acids: CASSLDDRGGTEAFF. In DNA, the CDR3 is TGTGCCAGCAGCTTAGACGACAGGGGAGGCACTGAAGCTTTCTTT.

This chain links TRBV4-1 with TRBJ1-2; 7 bases fit TRBD1. The CDR3 spans 16 residues. Trimming at V came to 1 base and at J to 2 bases, leaving 7 bases not matched to a gene. The V gene's germline CDR1 is MGHRA and CDR2 YSYEKL. The CDR3, as DNA: TGCGCCAGCAGCCAAGCCACAGCGGGACAGAACTATGGCTACACCTTC. Translated, it gives CASSQATAGQNYGYTF.

This clonotype appeared a single time. The chain is built from TRBV5-4 and TRBJ2-2; D not resolved. The germline gives CDR1 SGHNT, CDR2 YYREEE (reference sequence). The V gene lost 5 bases and the J gene lost 7 bases, with 9 bases spanning the gap. CDR3 length: 12 residues. CDR3 region: CASSPFGGELFF. The CDR3 DNA sequence: TGTGCCAGCAGTCCCTTTGGCGGGGAGCTGTTTTTT.

This clonotype has more than one count but fewer than ten. The V and J genes are TRBV2 and TRBJ2-2; no firm D call. The V end was cut by 0 bases, the J end by 5 bases, with 7 bases between. This CDR3 contains 14 residues. Germline V gene data show CDR1 as SNHLY and CDR2 as FYNNEI. The CDR3 DNA reads TGTGCCAGCAGTGAAGCGTGGGGAACCGGGGAGCTGTTTTTT. It codes for CASSEAWGTGELFF. Complete variable domain (other parts from reference TRBV2 and TRBJ2-2): EPEVTQTPSHQVTQMGQEVILRCVPISNHLYFYWYRQILGQKVEFLVSFYNNEISEKSEIFDDQFSVERPDGSNFTLKIRSTKLEDSAMYFCASSEAWGTGELFFGEGSRLTVL.

CDR3 residues: CASSPLGPNEKLFF. CDR3 bases: TGTGCCAGCAGTCCCCTGGGTCCTAATGAAAAACTGTTTTTT. The V and J genes are TRBV12-3 or TRBV12-4 and TRBJ1-4; D remains ambiguous. The CDR3 is 14 residues long. The V end was cut by 5 bases, the J end by 3 bases, with 10 bases between.

The genes are TRBV7-6 and TRBJ1-2; 8 bases align to TRBD1. Trimming cost V 5 bases and J 6 bases; bases outside gene matches: 11. Germline V gene data show CDR1 as SGHVS and CDR2 as FNYEAQ. This CDR3 region has 15 residues. The CDR3 bases are TGTGCCAGCAGCCCGACGACAGGGGATTGGGATGGCTACACCTTC. It codes for CASSPTTGDWDGYTF.

This clonotype has only one observation. The J gene is TRBJ1-2, the V gene TRBV18, with TRBD1 as a possible D gene (6 bases). Per the germline V gene, CDR1 is KGHSH and CDR2 is LQKENI. This CDR3 has 16 residues. The V gene lost 8 bases and the J gene lost 0 bases, with 19 bases spanning the gap. CDR3 coding DNA: TGTGCCAGCACCGGGCGAGGGACAATAACTAACTATGGCTACACCTTC. Its protein product is CASTGRGTITNYGYTF.

Turning to this clonotype: Because the CDR3's place on the DNA is in doubt, the DNA is left out and the CDR3 is given as listed by TCRdb. The chain recombines TRBV27 with TRBJ2-3; TRBD1, as called in the table, went unchecked against the DNA. Germline values: CDR1 MNHEY, CDR2 SMNVEV (reference sequence). The CDR3 extends over 16 residues, inclusive of both ends. CDR3 in amino acids: CASRLRAGGSSDTQYF.

This clonotype came up a few times. The CDR3 coding sequence is TGTGCCAGTAGTATACCACAACGGGCGCTATTATTACATGAGCAGTTCTTC. Its protein is CASSIPQRALLLHEQFF. The chain employs TRBV19 and TRBJ2-1; D uncertain. Trimming took 2 bases from V and 8 from J, leaving 22 bases between them. The germline V gene encodes CDR1 LNHDA and CDR2 SQIVND (reference sequence). The CDR3 length is 17 residues.

This clonotype was counted only a few times. This chain uses TRBV12-3 or TRBV12-4 with TRBJ2-3, with TRBD1 matching over 8 bases. CDR3 size: 15 residues. V shed 5 bases and J 1 base; nucleotides not matched to a gene: 5. The CDR3 sequence: CASSGGQGGTDTQYF. The DNA of the CDR3 is TGTGCCAGCAGTGGCGGACAGGGAGGCACAGATACGCAGTATTTT.

This clonotype was seen a handful of times. This CDR3 reads CASRGTVYNEQFF. In nucleotides, the CDR3 is TGTGCCAGCAGGGGGACAGTTTACAATGAGCAGTTCTTC. The chain couples TRBV11-2 to TRBJ2-1, with 7 bases fitting TRBD1. The germline V gene encodes CDR1 SGHAT and CDR2 FQNNGV. There are 13 residues in the CDR3. J gave up 4 bases and V 6 bases, and 3 bases lay outside the gene matches.

The chain employs TRBV27 and TRBJ1-2, with D uncertain. CDR1 and CDR2 from the germline V gene are MNHEY and SMNVEV (reference sequence). V was clipped by 6 bases and J by 4 bases, with 12 bases between them. The CDR3 consists of 13 residues. The CDR3 loop reads CASSRNPFYGYTF. Written as DNA, the CDR3 is TGTGCCAGCAGCCGAAATCCCTTCTATGGCTACACCTTC.

This clonotype was recorded at least ten times. DNA for the CDR3: TGTGCCAGCAGCTTTGGGACAGGAAGTGCCTACGAGCAGTACTTC. Amino acid sequence: CASSFGTGSAYEQYF. The J gene is TRBJ2-7, the V gene TRBV7-2; 8 bases line up with TRBD1. The J segment lost 2 bases and the V segment lost 3 bases, leaving 6 bases of the junction unmatched. Germline assignment: CDR1 SGHTA and CDR2 FQGNSA. The CDR3 loop spans 15 amino acids.

The V gene is TRBV5-1, the J gene TRBJ2-1; 7 nucleotides match TRBD1. The CDR3 runs 15 residues. Germline-derived CDR1 and CDR2 are SGHRS and YFSETQ. Unmatched junction bases numbered 8, after V lost 4 bases and J lost 4 bases. CDR3 coding DNA: TGCGCCAGCAGCAACCGGGACAGTTTATACAATGAGCAGTTCTTC. It yields the protein CASSNRDSLYNEQFF.

In this sample, this clonotype turned up many times. The chain links TRBV12-3 or TRBV12-4 to TRBJ1-1; TRBD1 aligns across 8 bases. With V trimmed by 6 bases and J by 3 bases, 12 bases remained unmatched. The CDR3 runs 16 residues. CDR3 residues: CASRDRETSAHTEAFF. CDR3 sequence (DNA): TGTGCCAGCAGGGACAGGGAGACCTCAGCCCACACTGAAGCTTTCTTT.

V is TRBV7-9 and J is TRBJ2-7, with 10 nucleotides matching TRBD1. V lost 5 bases to trimming and J lost 0 bases; unmatched junction nucleotides: 7. The length of the CDR3 is 16 residues. In germline, CDR1 is SEHNR, CDR2 FQNEAQ (reference sequence). The DNA for the CDR3 is TGTGCCAGCAGCCCAAGGGACAGGGGTTTCTCCTACGAGCAGTACTTC. Amino acid sequence: CASSPRDRGFSYEQYF.

V gene TRBV28 combines with J gene TRBJ1-1; D possibly corresponds to TRBD1 (5 bases). V was cut by 3 bases and J by 3 bases, with 14 bases left in between. This CDR3 region has 15 residues. Germline assignment: CDR1 MDHEN and CDR2 SYDVKM. DNA of the CDR3: TGTGCCAGCAGTTTGGAGGAATTGGGGGACACTGAAGCTTTCTTT. Translated, it gives CASSLEELGDTEAFF.

In this sample, this clonotype turned up many times. V gene TRBV7-2 combines with J gene TRBJ1-3; D is possibly TRBD1 (5 bases). Germline loops: CDR1 SGHTA, CDR2 FQGNSA. The CDR3 is 14 amino acids. Trimming left V 5 bases short and J 0 bases short, with 8 bases between. CDR3: CASSEDISGNTIYF. The DNA of the CDR3 is TGTGCCAGCAGCGAGGACATCTCTGGAAACACCATATATTTT. Looking up the rest from reference TRBV7-2 and TRBJ1-3 gives the full variable domain: GAGVSQSPSNKVTEKGKDVELRCDPISGHTALYWYRQSLGQGLEFLIYFQGNSAPDKSGLPSDRFSAERTGGSVSTLTIQRTQQEDSAVYLCASSEDISGNTIYFGEGSWLTVV.

This clonotype was detected a few times. V and J are TRBV6-2 or TRBV6-3 and TRBJ2-5; the D gene is possibly TRBD1 (6 bases). CDR3 length: 15 amino acids. The V end was cut by 6 bases, the J end by 0 bases, with 14 bases between. Germline loops: CDR1 MNHEY, CDR2 SVGEGT. CDR3 amino acids: CASRITGLYQETQYF. CDR3 coding DNA: TGTGCCAGCAGAATCACAGGGCTTTACCAAGAGACCCAGTACTTC.

This clonotype was seen more than once but under ten times. The chain carries TRBV7-9 and TRBJ1-1, with 8 bases aligning to TRBD1. The CDR3 consists of 15 residues. Germline assignment: CDR1 SEHNR and CDR2 FQNEAQ (reference sequence). The V segment lost 5 bases and the J segment 5 bases; nucleotides outside the gene matches: 10. The DNA for the CDR3 is TGTGCCAGCAGCACCAGGACAGGGTTCAAAACTGAAGCTTTCTTT. It translates to CASSTRTGFKTEAFF.

The CDR3 DNA reads TGTGCCACCAGCAGCCGTCCGAGGCAGTTCTACTATGGCTACACCTTC. Translating gives CATSSRPRQFYYGYTF. This chain uses TRBV15 with TRBJ1-2; D gene ambiguous. The CDR3 consists of 16 residues. Germline loops: CDR1 LNHNV, CDR2 YYDKDF (reference sequence). With 3 bases removed from V and 3 bases from J, the gap between germline ends came to 17 bases.

This clonotype was seen a handful of times. The V gene is TRBV6-2 or TRBV6-3, the J gene TRBJ1-5; no firm D call. Germline V gene data show CDR1 as MNHEY and CDR2 as SVGEGT. V was clipped by 5 bases and J by 5 bases, with 4 bases between them. This CDR3 has 11 residues. CDR3 DNA sequence: TGTGCCAGCAGTGACTATCAGCCCCAGCATTTT. It encodes CASSDYQPQHF.

As regards this clonotype: A single base separates this from a much larger clone, so it may be a read error. This chain connects TRBV27 to TRBJ1-2; maybe TRBD1 (6 bases). CDR3 size: 17 residues. The V and J ends lost 4 bases and 2 bases respectively, with 20 bases between them. The germline V gene has CDR1 MNHEY and CDR2 SMNVEV (reference sequence). The CDR3 sequence is CASSSPPGSGGNYGYTF. As DNA, the CDR3 is TGTGCCAGCAGTTCACCCCCTGGGAGTGGGGGCAACTATGGCTACACCTTC.

This clonotype appeared many times. This chain uses TRBV12-3 or TRBV12-4 with TRBJ2-7; D gene ambiguous. Trimming removed 6 bases from V and 2 bases from J, with 8 bases in between. The CDR3 contains 12 residues. The CDR3 region is CASRRKPYEQYF. CDR3 coding DNA: TGTGCCAGCAGACGGAAACCCTACGAGCAGTACTTC.

This clonotype turned up a few times. The rearrangement joins TRBV12-3 or TRBV12-4 to TRBJ1-4; D is unresolved. The CDR3 is made up of 15 amino acids. V lost 3 bases to trimming and J lost 7 bases, with 15 bases between them. The CDR3 loop reads CASSFSEGRGEKLFF. The CDR3 nucleotides are TGTGCCAGCAGTTTCTCGGAGGGCCGGGGTGAAAAACTGTTTTTT.

The rearrangement uses TRBV27 and TRBJ1-5; 7 bases map to TRBD1. The germline CDR1 and CDR2 sequences are MNHEY and SMNVEV (reference sequence). J gave up 6 bases and V 3 bases, and 5 bases lay outside the gene matches. The CDR3 totals 14 residues. CDR3 amino acids: CASSLGGGSQPQHF. The CDR3 region has the DNA TGTGCCAGCAGTTTGGGAGGGGGCAGTCAGCCCCAGCATTTT.

The chain couples TRBV20-1 to TRBJ2-7; D perhaps matches TRBD1 (5 bases). This CDR3 is built from 14 residues. V gave up 0 bases and J gave up 3 bases, with 12 bases separating them. Per germline, CDR1 DFQATT and CDR2 SNEGSKA (reference sequence). The CDR3 bases are TGCAGTGCTAGAGATCAGGGAAAAGGCTACGAGCAGTACTTC. Residues: CSARDQGKGYEQYF.

This clonotype was picked up a small number of times. The CDR3 DNA reads as TGTGCCAGCCTAAGTTCGGGGAACACTGAAGCTTTCTTT. Its protein product is CASLSSGNTEAFF. The V and J genes are TRBV6-1 and TRBJ1-1; D uncertain. V lost 8 bases, J lost 1 base, and 11 bases lay in between. Germline V gene sequence: CDR1 MNHNS, CDR2 SASEGT. The CDR3 has 13 amino acids.

The chain recombines TRBV7-6 with TRBJ2-7; a possible D gene is TRBD2 (6 bases). There are 15 residues in the CDR3. Germline CDR1 is SGHVS and CDR2 is FNYEAQ. Deletions cut 0 bases from V and 2 bases from J, with 11 bases between. CDR3 region: CASSLARGPPYEQYF. The CDR3 nucleotides read TGTGCCAGCAGCTTAGCGCGGGGACCTCCCTACGAGCAGTACTTC.

This clonotype appeared a few times. The rearrangement uses TRBV7-2 and TRBJ2-7; 10 nucleotides line up with TRBD1. CDR3 length equals 14 residues. Germline CDR1 SGHTA, CDR2 FQGNSA. The junction had 6 bases not matched to a gene; V was cut back by 8 bases and J by 2 bases. This CDR3 reads CASHDRGRPYEQYF. The CDR3 nucleotides are TGTGCCAGCCATGACAGGGGGCGGCCCTACGAGCAGTACTTC.

The chain has TRBV11-3 and TRBJ2-2; no firm D call. V shed 2 bases and J shed 2 bases, with 9 bases lying between them. This CDR3 has 15 residues. Per germline, CDR1 SGHNT and CDR2 YENEEA. CDR3 in amino acids: CASSLIQYNTGELFF. CDR3 nucleotides: TGTGCCAGCAGCTTAATCCAGTACAACACCGGGGAGCTGTTTTTT. The complete variable domain, with remaining parts taken from reference TRBV11-3 and TRBJ2-2, reads EAGVVQSPRYKIIEKKQPVAFWCNPISGHNTLYWYLQNLGQGPELLIRYENEEAVDDSQLPKDRFSAERLKGVDSTLKIQPAELGDSAVYLCASSLIQYNTGELFFGEGSRLTVL.